This T cell receptor (beta chain) is drawn from a study of cytomegalovirus exposure and HLA in healthy donors. The study, taken as a whole, reports: In vitro work confirmed that three CMV-associated chains recognize CMV antigens. Later on, a genetic analysis was performed. It linked a missense variant in DCLRE1C with V- and J-gene trimming of TCR beta.

The V gene's germline CDR1 is MNHEY and CDR2 SVGAGI. Trimming shortened V by 0 bases and J by 2 bases, and 10 bases separated the two germline ends. The CDR3 totals 15 residues. Points on this clone: The antigen is unknown.

The study ran its PCR with 60 Vbeta and 13 Jbeta primers. Original processing methods: The authors later counted 70 million to 85 million unique TCR beta chains, around 9.9 million of them shared. Profiled with immunoSEQ multiplex PCR; TCRdb holds only in-frame clones, not every one. The DNA gave D and trimming, while V, J and clone size come from that table. This table has more than 150,000 clones, more than 60% appearing once. The sequence was collected from a man between 18 and 29 years old in good health and CMV-seronegative. The gene calls are TRBV6-5 and TRBJ1-2, with D tentatively TRBD1 (6 bases). The sample was PBMCs. CDR3 region: CASSYSPGVNYGYTF. In nucleotides, the CDR3 is TGTGCCAGCAGTTACTCGCCAGGGGTGAACTATGGCTACACCTTC.